What follows describes a single TCR beta chain. This clonotype was detected only a few times. The target of this receptor is not known. Within one base of it there is no much larger clone, and no base qualities were kept. Receptor libraries were prepared by 5' RACE. Instrument on record: Illumina HiSeq 2000. Template switching added a universal primer binding site, and the final cDNA carried a unique molecular identifier that allowed TCR cDNA molecules to be counted accurately. Specific primers in the conserved constant-segment region were used to synthesize first-strand cDNA for the TCR alpha and beta chains. To control for contamination, every cDNA library was double barcoded, receiving both a SMART-Mk sample barcode and Illumina barcodes. Two successive PCR steps introduced TruSeq adapter sequences along with Illumina sample barcodes. The TCR alpha and beta cDNA libraries were sequenced on the Illumina HiSeq platform using custom primers. In the paper's pipeline: Unique molecular identifiers were extracted from raw reads with MiGEC, and CDR3 positions were determined with MiXCR. For each individual, recombination models were inferred using an EM algorithm with the repgenHMM and IGoR tools. The analysis of shared clonotypes was done with the tcR package in R, with sharing normalized by the product of cloneset sizes. To study raw recombination free of thymic and clonal selection effects, out-of-frame nonproductive sequences were analyzed. TCRdb took the public reads, trimmed them with fastp at Q25, ran MiXCR for clone calling and kept in-frame beta chains. A single entry per CDR3 protein holds the most common genes and DNA from its merged rows. These V and J calls derive from TCRdb rather than the authors' analysis. The sample has about 530,000 distinct CDR3 sequences on record, about 16% of them singletons. The leading ten clones occupy roughly 0.46% of the sample.

There are 14 amino acids in the CDR3, from cysteine to phenylalanine inclusive. Only the CDR3 DNA is retained, 42 bases long and in frame from the first base. V loses 3 bases, J loses 8 bases, and the germline ends lie 13 bases apart. Looking up the germline V gene (reference sequence) yields CDR1 LNHDA and CDR2 SQIVND. These data are taken from a study of identical twins (dated by TCRdb to the mid-2010s). About the investigation overall: To test whether fetal clonotypes persist, this study deep-sequenced TCR alpha and beta repertoires from monozygotic twins, from unrelated adults of various ages, and from cord blood. To rule out contamination, replicate twin experiments were performed at different times with different library preparation protocols. The research as a whole found: In beta out-of-frame sequences, excess twin sharing was weaker, because having fewer shared sequences lowered the signal-to-noise ratio. Compared with coincidental sharing between unrelated individuals, out-of-frame TCR alpha sequences shared between twins showed an excess of sequences with low generation probability. Out-of-frame TCR alpha sharing in monozygotic twins was systematically underestimated by recombination models, whereas sharing between unrelated individuals was in agreement with the recombination models. Abundant cord blood beta clonotypes carried fewer insertions; young adult naive repertoires showed a weaker similar trend, while memory repertoires showed none. Because the same donors could not be followed over many years, the conclusions relied on cross-sectional statistical analysis. Invariant T cells such as MAIT and iNKT could partly confound zero-insertion analyses, though diverse VJ usage argued against this for most clonotypes.

Every donor in the study was a healthy Caucasian. The twin cohort comprised three pairs of female monozygotic twins, all aged roughly 18 to 30 years. Positive isolation kits from Invitrogen were used to isolate the CD4+ and CD8+ T cell populations. The same sample was also used in a study of yellow fever vaccine responses in identical twins. Drawing on the second study: According to the authors, in identical twins the way T cells responded to vaccination appeared partly convergent and partly personalized. The study precisely tracked vaccine-responding T cell clones in identical twins.

The sequenced sample consisted of CD4+ T cells sorted from blood. The receptor comes from a woman aged 18 to 35 in good health. The V and J genes are TRBV19 and TRBJ2-2; a weak D assignment points to TRBD1 (5 bases agree). The CDR3 reads CASSIAAGNGELFF. The DNA is TGTGCCAGTAGTATCGCGGCAGGGAATGGGGAGCTGTTTTTT. The full variable domain, completed from the reference TRBV19 and TRBJ2-2 proteins outside the CDR3, reads DGGITQSPKYLFRKEGQNVTLSCEQNLNHDAMYWYRQDPGQGLRLIYYSQIVNDFQKGDIAEGYSVSREKKESFPLTVTSAQKNPTAFYLCASSIAAGNGELFFGEGSRLTVL.